Presented here are 17 T cell receptor beta chains from one specimen sequenced in a study of tissue T cells after allogeneic stem cell transplantation. Clones were sequenced by immunoSEQ multiplex PCR, and TCRdb holds only the in-frame ones, with some missing. The table lists about 48,000 clones, 73% of them singletons. The sample consisted of sorted cells pooled from one or two spleens. The source is a pool of C57BL/6 mice in good health.

On this clone itself: Gene labels here are mouse ones. The read terminates 1 residue ahead of where the CDR3 ends, so the germline J gene completes it. The chain joins TRBV13-1 to TRBJ1-4, with 11 bases aligning to TRBD1. V dropped 3 bases and J dropped 3; count of bases not matched to a gene: 4. Germline lookup yields CDR1 NSHNY and CDR2 SYGAGN. This CDR3 has 16 residues. Here the CDR3 reads CASSGGTGGANERLFF. CDR3 bases read: TGTGCCAGCAGTGGCGGGACAGGGGGAGCCAACGAAAGATTATTT.

As to this clone: Gene names refer to mouse genes. The CDR3 extends 1 residue past the end of the read, so its final part is completed from the germline J gene. The V and J genes are TRBV13-3 and TRBJ2-5; D unclear. Germline CDR1 NNHDY, CDR2 SYVADS. The CDR3 runs 13 residues. V was trimmed by 1 base and J by 2 bases, leaving 5 bases between them. The CDR3 reads CASSDLSQDTQYF. The CDR3 bases that were read are TGTGCCAGCAGTGATCTCAGCCAAGACACCCAGTAC.

Concerning this clone itself: Gene names are the mouse ones. The sequenced fragment ends 1 residue before the CDR3 boundary, so the rest is inferred from the germline J gene. The rearrangement joins TRBV24 to TRBJ2-7; 10 nucleotides agree with TRBD2. In germline, CDR1 is KGHTA, CDR2 FRNEEI. With V trimmed by 2 bases and J by 6 bases, 4 bases remained unmatched. The CDR3 totals 14 residues. CDR3 protein: CASSLGWGGCEQYF. The DNA read from the CDR3 is TGTGCCAGCAGTCTGGGCTGGGGGGGCTGTGAACAGTAC.

With respect to this clone: Genes and germline come from the mouse. The read comes to an end 1 residue before the CDR3 does, leaving the germline J gene to fill in the end. The J gene is TRBJ1-4, the V gene TRBV5; 10 bases align to TRBD1. The CDR3 loop spans 15 amino acids. The junction had 2 bases not matched to a gene; V was cut back by 4 bases and J by 3 bases. The germline gives CDR1 LGHNA, CDR2 YNLKQL (reference sequence). The CDR3 bases that were read are TGTGCCAGCAGCCGGGACAGGGGAACCAACGAAAGATTATTT. Amino acid sequence: CASSRDRGTNERLF. The whole CDR3 protein is CASSRDRGTNERLFF.

In its sample, this clone was seen a few times. The genes and germline here are from mouse. The observed sequence ends 1 residue before the CDR3 terminus, with the missing tail filled in from the germline J gene. This specimen includes other DNA sequences encoding the same CDR3. This rearrangement joins TRBV2 to TRBJ1-2; D not certain. The germline gives CDR1 LGHNA, CDR2 YSYQKL. V lost 0 bases to trimming and J lost 1 base, with 3 bases between them. This CDR3 contains 13 residues. CDR3 bases read: TGTGCCAGCAGCCAAGATCGAAACTCCGACTACACC. Protein sequence: CASSQDRNSDYT. The entire CDR3 sequence reads CASSQDRNSDYTF.

This clone was found a few times. Gene names are mouse gene names. The read falls 1 residue short of the CDR3 end, and the missing part is taken from the germline J gene. The chain joins TRBV19 to TRBJ2-1; TRBD1 agrees at 7 bases. Germline V gives CDR1 FNHDT, CDR2 SITEND (reference sequence). Trimming took 2 bases from V and 7 from J; bases not matched to a gene: 3. The CDR3 runs 13 residues. CDR3 in amino acids: CASSIQGEAEQFF. The covered CDR3 bases are TGTGCCAGCAGTATTCAGGGGGAGGCTGAGCAGTTC.

About this clone: The gene names here belong to mouse. The CDR3 end falls 1 residue outside the read, so it is completed with the germline J gene. The V call is TRBV5, the J call TRBJ2-7; 8 bases map to TRBD1. Germline values: CDR1 LGHNA, CDR2 YNLKQL (reference sequence). The V and J ends lost 0 bases and 6 bases, in that order; junction bases with no gene match: 1. The CDR3 has 13 residues. The CDR3 bases that were read are TGTGCCAGCAGCCAAGACAGGGGGCTTGAACAGTAC. Protein: CASSQDRGLEQY. The whole CDR3 is CASSQDRGLEQYF.

A remark on this clone: Gene names follow the mouse nomenclature. The observed sequence ends 1 residue before the CDR3 terminus, with the missing tail filled in from the germline J gene. The chain employs TRBV16 and TRBJ2-1, with no clear D. V was pared by 1 base and J by 1 base, with 2 bases between. Germline CDR1 reads SGHSA; CDR2 reads FRNQAP. This CDR3 is 13 amino acids long. The CDR3 reads CASSLANYAEQFF. The sequenced CDR3 bases are TGTGCAAGCAGCTTAGCAAACTATGCTGAGCAGTTC.

In its sample, this clone was seen once. Genes here carry mouse names. The sequence runs out 1 residue before the end of the CDR3; the remainder is reconstructed from the germline J gene. This chain connects TRBV20 to TRBJ2-4, with no clear D. Germline CDR1 is GFQATS and CDR2 is STVNSAI. V lost 1 base, J lost 2 bases, and 4 bases lay in between. This CDR3 has 12 residues. CDR3 sequence reads: CGARADQNTLYF. The part of the CDR3 DNA that was read is TGTGGTGCTAGGGCGGATCAAAACACCTTGTAC.

On this clone: The gene names here belong to mouse. The CDR3 goes on 1 residue after the read ends, and that part is filled in from the germline J gene. The chain carries TRBV16 and TRBJ2-5; 9 bases agree with TRBD1. The germline CDR1 and CDR2 sequences are SGHSA and FRNQAP. This CDR3 contains 14 residues. The trim removed 3 bases at V and 4 bases at J, leaving 2 bases unmatched. The CDR3 protein is CASSFRDREDTQYF. The CDR3 DNA, read in part, is TGTGCAAGCAGCTTCCGGGACAGGGAAGACACCCAGTAC. Full variable domain (remainder filled in from reference TRBV16 and TRBJ2-5): NAGVIQTPRHKVTGKGQEATLWCEPISGHSAVFWYRQTIVQGLEFLTYFRNQAPIDDSGMPKERFSAQMPNQSHSTLKIQSTQPQDSAVYLCASSFRDREDTQYFGPGTRLLVL.

Points on this clone: Mouse gene names and germline throughout. The sequenced fragment ends 1 residue before the CDR3 boundary, so the rest is inferred from the germline J gene. The chain couples TRBV4 to TRBJ2-2; TRBD1 matches 11 bases. CDR1 is LGHDT, CDR2 YNNKQL, per germline (reference sequence). The CDR3 contains 16 residues. The trim removed 6 bases at V and 4 bases at J, leaving 7 bases unmatched. The CDR3 sequence: CASRSRDRGSTGQLYF. Partial CDR3 DNA: TGTGCCAGCAGAAGCCGGGACAGGGGGAGCACCGGGCAGCTCTAC.

The table lists this clone with a few counts. Germline and genes: mouse. CDR3 sequence reads: CASRKDSSYEQYF. The DNA read from the CDR3 is TGTGCTAGCAGAAAAGACAGCTCCTATGAACAGTAC. J is TRBJ2-7 and V is TRBV29; TRBD1 might be the D (5 bases). The read stops 1 residue short of the end of the CDR3; the missing end is completed from the germline J gene. V was trimmed by 6 bases and J by 0 bases, leaving 9 bases between them. The CDR3 is made up of 13 amino acids. Germline CDR1 and CDR2: MSHET and SYDVDS.

This clone appeared a few times. Germline and genes here are mouse. Sequencing ends 1 residue short of the CDR3 end; the germline J gene provides the rest. The chain is built from TRBV20 and TRBJ1-4; D is undetermined. With 0 bases removed from V and 1 base from J, the gap between germline ends came to 3 bases. Germline V gene sequence: CDR1 GFQATS, CDR2 STVNSAI. This CDR3 contains 13 residues. The CDR3 DNA, read in part, is TGTGGTGCTAGGGACAATTCCAACGAAAGATTATTT. Translated: CGARDNSNERLF. The complete CDR3 reads CGARDNSNERLFF.

This clone was counted a few times. Genes here carry mouse names. The sequenced fragment ends 1 residue before the CDR3 boundary, so the rest is inferred from the germline J gene. V gene TRBV5 combines with J gene TRBJ2-7; 7 bases map to TRBD1. The CDR3 totals 13 residues. V lost 0 bases and J lost 6; bases outside the gene matches: 2. Germline CDR1 and CDR2: LGHNA and YNLKQL (reference sequence). The CDR3 region is CASSQESGGEQYF. CDR3 bases read: TGTGCCAGCAGCCAAGAATCAGGGGGTGAACAGTAC.

Turning to this clone: Here the gene names and germline are mouse. Read data end 1 residue before the CDR3 end; the end is taken from the germline J gene. The chain is built from TRBV13-3 and TRBJ2-4; 12 nucleotides align to TRBD2. Germline lookup yields CDR1 NNHDY and CDR2 SYVADS. V was pared by 5 bases and J by 2 bases, with 3 bases of the junction left unmatched. The CDR3 consists of 15 residues. The DNA read from the CDR3 is TGTGCCAGCAGGACTGGGGGGGCGAATCAAAACACCTTGTAC. It specifies CASRTGGANQNTLY. The CDR3 reads in full as CASRTGGANQNTLYF.

In the case of this clone: Mouse gene names apply. The CDR3 end falls 1 residue outside the read, so it is completed with the germline J gene. The chain employs TRBV13-1 and TRBJ2-3, with 12 bases lining up with TRBD2. The V segment lost 2 bases and the J segment 4 bases; nucleotides outside the gene matches: 2. Germline V gene sequence: CDR1 NSHNY, CDR2 SYGAGN. The CDR3 contains 15 residues. The CDR3 loop reads CASSEDWGGPETLYF. The CDR3 bases that were read are TGTGCCAGCAGTGAAGACTGGGGGGGCCCAGAAACGCTGTAT.

This clone occurred once. The gene symbols are mouse symbols. The CDR3 is cut off 1 residue early in the read; its end comes from the germline J gene. This sequence joins TRBV15 and TRBJ2-5; TRBD1 agrees at 8 bases. With 6 bases clipped from V and 2 bases from J, the junction kept 4 bases outside the gene matches. Germline assignment: CDR1 SGHND and CDR2 FRSKSL. This CDR3 is built from 14 residues. This CDR3 is CASSPDRAQDTQYF. The sequenced CDR3 bases are TGTGCCAGCAGCCCGGACAGGGCCCAAGACACCCAGTAC.